Below are 23 T cell receptor beta chains sequenced from a single sample in a study of T cells in Graves' hyperthyroidism and ophthalmopathy. Authors of the study amplified TCR beta CDR3 regions from RNA transcripts. Researchers ran a first-round RT-PCR on the TCR CDR3 using the HTBI primer set. Each CDR3 protein gets one entry after TCRdb re-called the multiplex PCR reads with MiXCR. The data contain some 360,000 distinct CDR3 sequences, 14% of them singletons. Sequencing used blood. Receptors originate from a woman aged 55-69 years with Graves' hyperthyroidism.

This clonotype has a count of ten or more. V is TRBV27 and J is TRBJ1-1; 10 nucleotides align to TRBD1. Germline V gene sequence: CDR1 MNHEY, CDR2 SMNVEV (reference sequence). This CDR3 is 15 amino acids long. J gave up 4 bases and V 5 bases, and 7 bases lay outside the gene matches. This CDR3 is CASSHRTGGGTEAFF. CDR3 coding DNA: TGTGCCAGCAGTCATAGGACAGGGGGAGGCACTGAAGCTTTCTTT.

This clonotype was seen a handful of times. CDR3 sequence reads: CASTTRLGGLYEQYF. In DNA form, the CDR3 reads TGTGCCAGCACCACCCGCCTGGGGGGGCTCTACGAGCAGTACTTC. The chain links TRBV6-1 to TRBJ2-7; a weak D match, TRBD2 (7 bases). The germline gives CDR1 MNHNS, CDR2 SASEGT. V was cut by 7 bases and J by 3 bases, with 19 bases left in between. The CDR3 consists of 15 residues.

This clonotype was counted many times. The rearrangement links TRBV20-1 to TRBJ2-7; 8 bases agree with TRBD1. Germline V lookup: CDR1 DFQATT, CDR2 SNEGSKA (reference sequence). J was trimmed by 0 bases and V by 0 bases; bases with no gene match: 1. This CDR3 has 14 residues. In DNA, the CDR3 is TGCAGTGCTAGAGATACAGGGGGCTCCTACGAGCAGTACTTC. Its protein product is CSARDTGGSYEQYF.

The table lists this clonotype with a few counts. The rearrangement uses TRBV20-1 and TRBJ1-3, with D possibly TRBD1 on 5 matching bases. CDR1 DFQATT and CDR2 SNEGSKA come from the germline V gene (reference sequence). Between the trimmed V and J ends, which lost 4 bases and 3 bases, there was a span of 7 bases. The CDR3 has 12 amino acids. The DNA of the CDR3 is TGCAGTGCTAACGGGGGTGGAAACACCATATATTTT. Encoded protein: CSANGGGNTIYF.

This clonotype was seen many times. The chain has TRBV24-1 and TRBJ1-5, with 7 bases aligning to TRBD1. The germline gives CDR1 KGHDR, CDR2 SFDVKD. This CDR3 is 15 amino acids long. V dropped 4 bases and J dropped 1; count of bases not matched to a gene: 3. The CDR3: CATSDSQGSNQPQHF. The CDR3 coding sequence is TGTGCCACCAGTGACTCACAGGGGAGCAATCAGCCCCAGCATTTT.

This clonotype showed up many times. The chain couples TRBV28 to TRBJ2-7, with 7 bases lining up with TRBD1. The CDR3 totals 19 residues. The germline CDR1 and CDR2 sequences are MDHEN and SYDVKM. V gave up 3 bases and J gave up 4 bases; unmatched junction bases: 21. The CDR3 sequence: CASSLGWFIARDSDYEQYF. CDR3 bases: TGTGCCAGCAGTTTGGGGTGGTTCATCGCACGGGACAGCGATTACGAGCAGTACTTC.

On this clonotype itself: This may stem from a read error, because a much larger clone lies one nucleotide away. This chain uses TRBV12-3 or TRBV12-4 with TRBJ2-1, with D maybe TRBD2 (5 bases). The CDR3 consists of 12 residues. V lost 6 bases and J lost 5, with 8 bases in between. The DNA of the CDR3 is TGTGCCAGCAGCCCCGGGGACAATGAGCAGTTCTTC. Its translation is CASSPGDNEQFF.

The gene calls are TRBV5-1 and TRBJ2-1; either TRBD1 or TRBD2 may fit D (5 bases each). CDR3 length equals 16 residues. The germline V and J ends were trimmed by 0 bases and 6 bases, with 16 bases remaining between them. Germline CDR1 SGHRS, CDR2 YFSETQ. The CDR3 DNA sequence: TGCGCCAGCAGCTTGGGGGGGTCTCGGGTCTTCAATGAGCAGTTCTTC. Protein: CASSLGGSRVFNEQFF.

At least ten counts were recorded for this clonotype. The rearrangement joins TRBV9 to TRBJ2-7, with D possibly matching TRBD2 (6 bases). The CDR3 contains 15 residues. Trimming removed 2 bases at V and 4 bases at J, with 16 bases between. Germline values: CDR1 SGDLS, CDR2 YYNGEE. The CDR3, as DNA: TGTGCCAGCAGCGTCGCAGGCGGGGCCGAGTACGAGCAGTACTTC. It yields the protein CASSVAGGAEYEQYF.

This clonotype was seen at least ten times. The chain combines TRBV24-1 with TRBJ2-3; 11 bases align to TRBD1. CDR3 length: 18 amino acids. V dropped 4 bases and J dropped 3; count of bases not matched to a gene: 11. In germline, CDR1 is KGHDR, CDR2 SFDVKD. The DNA of the CDR3 is TGTGCCACCAGTGAGGGGACAGGGGGGCTGGGAAGGACAGATACGCAGTATTTT. Translation gives CATSEGTGGLGRTDTQYF.

This clonotype was observed many times. The chain has TRBV2 and TRBJ1-2; D gene uncertain. Germline loops: CDR1 SNHLY, CDR2 FYNNEI. CDR3 length: 12 amino acids. V was trimmed by 5 bases and J by 6 bases, leaving 10 bases between them. The CDR3 DNA follows: TGTGCCAGCAGTTTATCGAGGGATGGCTACACCTTC. Translated: CASSLSRDGYTF.

V usage is TRBV27 and J usage is TRBJ1-6; D possibly corresponds to TRBD1 (5 bases). V was clipped by 1 base and J by 8 bases, with 18 bases between them. The CDR3 consists of 17 residues. The germline CDR1 and CDR2 sequences are MNHEY and SMNVEV (reference sequence). CDR3 sequence: CASSLWGEGWRDSPLHF. CDR3 sequence (DNA): TGTGCCAGCAGTTTATGGGGGGAGGGTTGGCGTGATTCACCCCTCCACTTT.

The count of this clonotype is one. This chain uses TRBV20-1 with TRBJ2-7; 10 bases line up with TRBD2. This CDR3 contains 14 residues. Germline CDR1 is DFQATT and CDR2 is SNEGSKA (reference sequence). Trimming cost V 6 bases and J 6 bases; bases outside gene matches: 11. CDR3 amino acids: CSAPAGGTVSEQYF. The CDR3 nucleotides are TGCAGTGCACCAGCGGGAGGGACTGTAAGCGAGCAGTACTTC.

This clonotype was seen repeatedly, ten times or more. The rearrangement uses TRBV7-2 and TRBJ2-1; D is possibly TRBD1 or TRBD2 (5 bases each). CDR1 and CDR2 (germline): SGHTA, FQGNSA. CDR3 size: 15 residues. The germline V and J ends were trimmed by 2 bases and 6 bases, with 14 bases remaining between them. The DNA of the CDR3 is TGTGCCAGCAGCTTACGGGGCCAGGTCAGCAATGAGCAGTTCTTC. It is translated as CASSLRGQVSNEQFF. The full variable domain, its missing parts supplied by reference TRBV7-2 and TRBJ2-1, is GAGVSQSPSNKVTEKGKDVELRCDPISGHTALYWYRQSLGQGLEFLIYFQGNSAPDKSGLPSDRFSAERTGGSVSTLTIQRTQQEDSAVYLCASSLRGQVSNEQFFGPGTRLTVL.

This clonotype was detected ten times or more. The chain combines TRBV10-3 with TRBJ2-1; no definite D call. V lost 0 bases to trimming and J lost 6 bases, with 9 bases between them. The CDR3 extends over 14 amino acids. Germline values: CDR1 ENHRY, CDR2 SYGVKD. This CDR3 reads CAISESVTVNEQFF. The DNA for the CDR3 is TGTGCCATCAGTGAGTCGGTTACAGTCAATGAGCAGTTCTTC.

This clonotype was seen repeatedly, ten times or more. The V call is TRBV3-1, the J call TRBJ1-6; D might be TRBD1 (6 bases). Per the germline V gene, CDR1 is LGHDT and CDR2 is YNNKEL (reference sequence). The germline V and J ends were trimmed by 1 base and 7 bases, with 11 bases remaining between them. The CDR3 sequence is 15 residues long. The chain's CDR3 is CASSQARGSNSPLHF. The CDR3 coding sequence is TGTGCCAGCAGCCAAGCGAGGGGGTCGAATTCACCCCTCCACTTT.

This clonotype has at least ten counts. V and J are TRBV5-1 and TRBJ2-3; 7 bases map to TRBD2. Germline V gives CDR1 SGHRS, CDR2 YFSETQ. The CDR3 sequence is 13 residues long. The J segment lost 5 bases and the V segment lost 0 bases, leaving 0 bases of the junction unmatched. This CDR3 is CASSLASGDTQYF. In DNA, the CDR3 is TGCGCCAGCAGCTTGGCTAGCGGAGATACGCAGTATTTT.

This clonotype has at least ten counts. The genes are TRBV20-1 and TRBJ2-7; TRBD2 might be the D (5 bases). The CDR3 loop spans 14 amino acids. Deletions cut 1 base from V and 0 bases from J, with 10 bases between. Germline V lookup: CDR1 DFQATT, CDR2 SNEGSKA (reference sequence). The CDR3: CSARVEGSSYEQYF. Written as DNA, the CDR3 is TGCAGTGCTAGAGTGGAAGGGAGCTCCTACGAGCAGTACTTC.

This clonotype was seen a few times. It may be a read error: a sequence one base away is much more abundant. This rearrangement joins TRBV12-3 or TRBV12-4 to TRBJ2-7; 11 bases match TRBD2. The CDR3 totals 14 residues. V lost 8 bases and J lost 2; bases outside the gene matches: 5. The CDR3 reads CASGRTSGPYEQYF. The CDR3 DNA sequence: TGTGCCAGCGGGCGGACTAGCGGGCCCTACGAGCAGTACTTC.

This clonotype was recorded at least ten times. The chain has TRBV20-1 and TRBJ2-5; 9 bases agree with TRBD2. CDR1 is DFQATT, CDR2 SNEGSKA, per germline (reference sequence). This CDR3 has 15 amino acids. Losses at the gene ends were 0 bases for V and 5 bases for J; bases not matched to a gene: 7. This CDR3 reads CSARDPAGGGETQYF. CDR3 DNA: TGCAGTGCTAGAGATCCTGCGGGAGGGGGGGAGACCCAGTACTTC.

In this sample, this clonotype turned up a few times. The chain couples TRBV7-3 to TRBJ2-1; 8 bases are shared with TRBD2. V dropped 5 bases and J dropped 9; count of bases not matched to a gene: 9. The CDR3 totals 14 residues. CDR1 SGHTA and CDR2 FQGTGA come from the germline V gene. CDR3 amino acids: CASSPPPAGVEQFF. CDR3 sequence (DNA): TGTGCCAGCAGCCCGCCCCCAGCGGGAGTTGAGCAGTTCTTC. The full variable domain, completed using reference TRBV7-3 and TRBJ2-1, is GAGVSQTPSNKVTEKGKYVELRCDPISGHTALYWYRQSLGQGPEFLIYFQGTGAADDSGLPNDRFFAVRPEGSVSTLKIQRTERGDSAVYLCASSPPPAGVEQFFGPGTRLTVL.

This clonotype has only a few counts. The rearrangement links TRBV24-1 to TRBJ2-7, with TRBD1 matching 9 bases. Germline lookup yields CDR1 KGHDR and CDR2 SFDVKD. This CDR3 contains 15 residues. With V trimmed by 2 bases and J by 1 base, 2 bases remained unmatched. The DNA for the CDR3 is TGTGCCACCAGTGATTCACAGGGGGCGTCCTACGAGCAGTACTTC. Its protein product is CATSDSQGASYEQYF.

V is TRBV27 and J is TRBJ2-3; weak D call: TRBD1 (6 bases). Trimming left V 6 bases short and J 0 bases short, with 13 bases between. The CDR3 has 15 residues. Germline V gives CDR1 MNHEY, CDR2 SMNVEV (reference sequence). CDR3 sequence: CASRHQGHSTDTQYF. The DNA of the CDR3 is TGTGCCAGCAGGCATCAGGGGCATAGCACAGATACGCAGTATTTT.